The next 26 T cell receptor beta chains were all read from a single sample in a study of T-cell reconstitution after alpha-beta-depleted transplantation in children. Unique molecular identifiers were used in preparing the TCRbeta library. A single record per CDR3 protein comes from TCRdb applying MiXCR to the PCR reads. The sample records 450,000 to 700,000 distinct CDR3 sequences, 27% being singletons. This sample comprised PBMCs, obtained before TCRalphabeta/CD19-depleted stem cell transplant. These receptors were taken from a boy less than two years old with Wiskott-Aldrich syndrome, due to receive a stem cell transplant.

The chain combines TRBV3-1 with TRBJ2-5; a possible D gene is TRBD1 (6 bases). CDR3 size: 14 residues. Looked up from germline, CDR1 is LGHDT and CDR2 is YNNKEL (reference sequence). Trimming removed 5 bases from V and 1 base from J, with 11 bases in between. The CDR3, as DNA: TGTGCCAGCAGCTATTGGGACACCCAAGAGACCCAGTACTTC. This sequence encodes CASSYWDTQETQYF.

The J gene is TRBJ2-5, the V gene TRBV28; D perhaps matches TRBD1 (6 bases). Germline lookup yields CDR1 MDHEN and CDR2 SYDVKM. The V gene lost 2 bases and the J gene lost 2 bases, with 12 bases spanning the gap. The CDR3 has 15 residues. CDR3 bases: TGTGCCAGCAGTTTACCCCGGACAGCGCAAGAGACCCAGTACTTC. Protein sequence: CASSLPRTAQETQYF.

The chain recombines TRBV5-1 with TRBJ2-3; D is possibly TRBD1 (6 bases). The V and J ends lost 3 bases and 0 bases respectively, with 8 bases between them. Germline V gene lookup returns CDR1 SGHRS and CDR2 YFSETQ. This CDR3 is 14 amino acids long. CDR3 sequence: CASSWTDSTDTQYF. CDR3 in DNA: TGCGCCAGCAGCTGGACAGATAGCACAGATACGCAGTATTTT. Variable domain in full (rest from reference TRBV5-1 and TRBJ2-3): KAGVTQTPRYLIKTRGQQVTLSCSPISGHRSVSWYQQTPGQGLQFLFEYFSETQRNKGNFPGRFSGRQFSNSRSEMNVSTLELGDSALYLCASSWTDSTDTQYFGPGTRLTVL.

Points on this clonotype: One end of the junction varies from germline; a read error may be responsible. This rearrangement joins TRBV24-1 to TRBJ2-1; no clear D. The CDR3 contains 11 residues. Germline loops: CDR1 KGHDR, CDR2 SFDVKD. This CDR3 is CATSYLDEQFF. CDR3 sequence (DNA): TGTGCCACCAGTTATTTGGATGAGCAGTTCTTC.

J is TRBJ2-7 and V is TRBV5-1; 9 positions agree with TRBD1. This CDR3 contains 16 residues. J was trimmed by 5 bases and V by 0 bases; bases with no gene match: 9. In germline, CDR1 is SGHRS, CDR2 YFSETQ. The CDR3 loop reads CASSLVAGTGINEQYF. CDR3 DNA sequence: TGCGCCAGCAGCTTGGTTGCTGGGACAGGGATCAACGAGCAGTACTTC. Based on the CDR3 plus reference TRBV5-1 and TRBJ2-7, the full variable domain is KAGVTQTPRYLIKTRGQQVTLSCSPISGHRSVSWYQQTPGQGLQFLFEYFSETQRNKGNFPGRFSGRQFSNSRSEMNVSTLELGDSALYLCASSLVAGTGINEQYFGPGTRLTVT.

CDR3 in amino acids: CASSISPGTGQDTQYF. In nucleotides, the CDR3 is TGCGCCAGCAGCATAAGTCCCGGGACAGGACAAGATACGCAGTATTTT. This sequence joins TRBV5-1 and TRBJ2-3; 8 nucleotides match TRBD1. Germline CDR1 and CDR2: SGHRS and YFSETQ. The CDR3 length is 16 residues. J lost 5 bases, V lost 4 bases, and 12 bases had no gene match. Full variable domain (missing parts from reference TRBV5-1 and TRBJ2-3): KAGVTQTPRYLIKTRGQQVTLSCSPISGHRSVSWYQQTPGQGLQFLFEYFSETQRNKGNFPGRFSGRQFSNSRSEMNVSTLELGDSALYLCASSISPGTGQDTQYFGPGTRLTVL.

The chain couples TRBV27 to TRBJ2-7; maybe TRBD1 (6 bases). Looked up from germline, CDR1 is MNHEY and CDR2 is SMNVEV (reference sequence). With 5 bases removed from V and 5 bases from J, the gap between germline ends came to 22 bases. This CDR3 is built from 16 residues. DNA of the CDR3: TGTGCCAGCAGTGCGGAACCGGGATCAGGGGCCGACGAGCAGTACTTC. Translation gives CASSAEPGSGADEQYF.

The chain is built from TRBV18 and TRBJ2-1, with D tentatively TRBD2 (6 bases). Germline-derived CDR1 and CDR2 are KGHSH and LQKENI. The length of the CDR3 is 19 residues. V was cut by 3 bases and J by 3 bases, with 24 bases left in between. In DNA, the CDR3 is TGTGCCAGCTCACCTAGGGCCTCCTTGGGAGGCCCTCTCTACAATGAGCAGTTCTTC. This translates into CASSPRASLGGPLYNEQFF.

This clonotype was recorded at least ten times. This chain uses TRBV29-1 with TRBJ1-3, with D perhaps TRBD1 (5 bases). With 3 bases removed from V and 2 bases from J, the gap between germline ends came to 8 bases. CDR1 SQVTM and CDR2 ANQGSEA come from the germline V gene. This CDR3 is built from 13 residues. Here the CDR3 reads CSVEKGAGNTIYF. The CDR3 DNA sequence: TGCAGCGTTGAGAAAGGGGCTGGAAACACCATATATTTT.

The chain employs TRBV4-1 and TRBJ2-7; 9 bases map to TRBD2. The germline V gene encodes CDR1 MGHRA and CDR2 YSYEKL. Trimming cost V 0 bases and J 5 bases; bases outside gene matches: 8. The CDR3 runs to 16 residues. The CDR3: CASSQEASGIWDEQYF. The CDR3 coding sequence is TGCGCCAGCAGCCAAGAAGCTAGCGGGATCTGGGACGAGCAGTACTTC.

This chain joins TRBV5-1 and TRBJ2-1, with 12 nucleotides matching TRBD2. The germline gives CDR1 SGHRS, CDR2 YFSETQ. CDR3 size: 15 residues. The ends lost 4 bases at V and 8 bases at J; junction bases unmatched: 7. CDR3 in amino acids: CASSLTSGRWDEQFF. CDR3 DNA sequence: TGCGCCAGCAGCCTCACTAGCGGGAGGTGGGATGAGCAGTTCTTC.

V and J are TRBV5-5 and TRBJ1-1; 7 bases match TRBD1. This CDR3 has 16 residues. Trimming took 4 bases from V and 4 from J; bases not matched to a gene: 13. In germline, CDR1 is SGHKS, CDR2 YYEKEE (reference sequence). CDR3 amino acids: CASSPTLTGVSTEAFF. The CDR3 DNA reads TGTGCCAGCAGCCCAACCCTAACAGGGGTGAGCACTGAAGCTTTCTTT.

The rearrangement links TRBV5-6 to TRBJ1-2; TRBD1 matches 9 bases. The CDR3 loop spans 13 amino acids. With V trimmed by 4 bases and J by 6 bases, 4 bases remained unmatched. CDR1 and CDR2 (germline): SGHDT, YYEEEE. This chain's CDR3 is CASSRDRAHGYTF. The CDR3 nucleotides are TGTGCCAGCAGCCGGGACAGGGCCCATGGCTACACCTTC.

The rearrangement joins TRBV28 to TRBJ1-6; TRBD1 matches 9 bases. The CDR3 consists of 15 residues. Germline V gives CDR1 MDHEN, CDR2 SYDVKM. V trimming: 6 bases; J trimming: 10 bases; junction bases outside the gene matches: 10. As DNA, the CDR3 is TGTGCCAGCAGATCGACAGGGGGAGGAGGATCACCCCTCCACTTT. Protein: CASRSTGGGGSPLHF.

This clonotype was seen only a few times. The genes are TRBV27 and TRBJ2-1; TRBD2 aligns across 9 bases. The CDR3 sequence is 16 residues long. V lost 1 base, J lost 1 base, and 2 bases stayed unmatched. The germline V gene has CDR1 MNHEY and CDR2 SMNVEV (reference sequence). The CDR3: CASSLYAGGSYNEQFF. The CDR3, as DNA: TGTGCCAGCAGTTTATATGCGGGAGGGTCCTACAATGAGCAGTTCTTC.

The CDR3 nucleotides read TGCGCCAGCAGATGGGACAGCCCCTACGAGCAGTACTTC. Protein product: CASRWDSPYEQYF. The gene calls are TRBV5-1 and TRBJ2-7, with 7 bases that match TRBD1. Germline V lookup: CDR1 SGHRS, CDR2 YFSETQ. There are 13 residues in the CDR3. V lost 5 bases and J lost 2; bases outside the gene matches: 4.

This chain links TRBV7-2 with TRBJ2-7, with 9 bases aligning to TRBD1. The CDR3 runs to 20 residues. V was clipped by 2 bases and J by 2 bases; unmatched bases: 19. The germline V gene encodes CDR1 SGHTA and CDR2 FQGNSA. CDR3 DNA sequence: TGTGCCAGCAGCTTAAAGATCGGGTCCTACGGGACAGGGATGACCTACGAGCAGTACTTC. Translating gives CASSLKIGSYGTGMTYEQYF.

This clonotype turned up a few times. The chain uses TRBV20-1 and TRBJ2-7; 7 nucleotides agree with TRBD2. The CDR3 is 11 amino acids. Germline CDR1 is DFQATT and CDR2 is SNEGSKA (reference sequence). With 3 bases clipped from V and 7 bases from J, the junction kept 3 bases outside the gene matches. CDR3 in amino acids: CSASREVEQYF. The CDR3 coding sequence is TGCAGTGCTAGCCGGGAGGTAGAGCAGTACTTC.

The chain joins TRBV15 to TRBJ2-7; TRBD1 agrees at 7 bases. The V gene's germline CDR1 is LNHNV and CDR2 YYDKDF (reference sequence). V dropped 3 bases and J dropped 6; count of bases not matched to a gene: 8. The CDR3 has 14 residues. This CDR3 reads CATSRDTGVGEQYF. CDR3 coding DNA: TGTGCCACCAGCAGGGACACAGGGGTAGGCGAGCAGTACTTC.

The J gene is TRBJ2-7, the V gene TRBV27, with TRBD1 identical over 9 bases. CDR1 and CDR2 (germline): MNHEY, SMNVEV (reference sequence). V gave up 3 bases and J gave up 8 bases; unmatched junction bases: 8. This CDR3 spans 14 amino acids. The CDR3 sequence: CASSLYRGLSKQYF. CDR3 in DNA: TGTGCCAGCAGTTTGTACAGGGGGCTTTCAAAGCAGTACTTC.

The V call is TRBV7-8, the J call TRBJ2-1; TRBD2 is a possible D gene (5 bases). The CDR3 sequence is 15 residues long. Trimming left V 7 bases short and J 0 bases short, with 13 bases between. CDR1 is SGHVS and CDR2 is FQNEAQ in the germline V gene. CDR3: CASTRGSSSYNEQFF. In DNA form, the CDR3 reads TGTGCCAGCACCCGAGGGAGTAGCTCCTACAATGAGCAGTTCTTC.

The table lists this clonotype with many counts. V usage is TRBV3-1 and J usage is TRBJ2-4; a weak D match, TRBD2 (6 bases). Germline V gene lookup returns CDR1 LGHDT and CDR2 YNNKEL (reference sequence). The CDR3 runs 15 residues. The V gene lost 6 bases and the J gene lost 1 base, with 13 bases spanning the gap. The CDR3: CASRPGGAAKNIQYF. As DNA, the CDR3 is TGTGCCAGCAGGCCCGGCGGGGCCGCCAAAAACATTCAGTACTTC.

This clonotype appeared a few times. The V gene is TRBV20-1, the J gene TRBJ2-7, with TRBD1 as a possible D gene (5 bases). Germline assignment: CDR1 DFQATT and CDR2 SNEGSKA (reference sequence). This CDR3 is built from 14 residues. V was trimmed by 3 bases and J by 1 base, leaving 13 bases between them. The CDR3 loop is CSASWTPSSYEQYF. In DNA, the CDR3 is TGCAGTGCTAGTTGGACACCTTCTTCCTACGAGCAGTACTTC.

The rearrangement joins TRBV20-1 to TRBJ2-1; the D gene is possibly TRBD2 (5 bases). Germline V gene data show CDR1 as DFQATT and CDR2 as SNEGSKA (reference sequence). The CDR3 sequence is 18 residues long. V was trimmed by 3 bases and J by 0 bases, leaving 21 bases between them. As DNA, the CDR3 is TGCAGTGCTAGTATCTTCGCGGGCACACCGAGCTCCTACAATGAGCAGTTCTTC. Protein sequence: CSASIFAGTPSSYNEQFF.

The genes are TRBV20-1 and TRBJ2-7; 8 bases map to TRBD1. CDR3 length: 15 residues. The J segment lost 7 bases and the V segment lost 0 bases, leaving 11 bases of the junction unmatched. CDR1 DFQATT and CDR2 SNEGSKA come from the germline V gene (reference sequence). This CDR3 reads CSARDRGRGQEEQYF. In DNA form, the CDR3 reads TGCAGTGCTAGAGATCGCGGCAGGGGGCAGGAAGAGCAGTACTTC.

This clonotype has only a few counts. The V call is TRBV6-1, the J call TRBJ1-6, with 9 bases lining up with TRBD1. V was clipped by 6 bases and J by 6 bases; unmatched bases: 3. The CDR3 spans 14 residues. Germline loops: CDR1 MNHNS, CDR2 SASEGT. CDR3: CASSRQGVNSPLHF. CDR3 coding DNA: TGTGCCAGCAGCCGACAGGGGGTTAATTCACCCCTCCACTTT.